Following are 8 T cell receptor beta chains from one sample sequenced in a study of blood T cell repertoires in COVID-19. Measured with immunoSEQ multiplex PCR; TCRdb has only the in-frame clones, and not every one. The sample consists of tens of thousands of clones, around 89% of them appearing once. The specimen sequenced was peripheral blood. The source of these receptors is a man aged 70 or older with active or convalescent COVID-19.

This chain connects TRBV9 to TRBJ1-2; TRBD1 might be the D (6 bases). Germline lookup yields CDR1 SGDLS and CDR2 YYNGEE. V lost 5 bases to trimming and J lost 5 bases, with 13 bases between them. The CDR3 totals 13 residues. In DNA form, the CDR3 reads TGTGCCAGCAGAGATACAGGGACGTATGGCTACACCTTC. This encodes CASRDTGTYGYTF.

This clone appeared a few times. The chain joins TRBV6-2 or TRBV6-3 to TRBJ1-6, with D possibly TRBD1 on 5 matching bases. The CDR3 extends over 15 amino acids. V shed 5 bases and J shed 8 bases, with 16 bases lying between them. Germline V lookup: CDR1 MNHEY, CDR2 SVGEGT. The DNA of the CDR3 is TGTGCCAGCAGTACCTCAATACCGGGGGATTCACCCCTCCACTTT. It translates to CASSTSIPGDSPLHF.

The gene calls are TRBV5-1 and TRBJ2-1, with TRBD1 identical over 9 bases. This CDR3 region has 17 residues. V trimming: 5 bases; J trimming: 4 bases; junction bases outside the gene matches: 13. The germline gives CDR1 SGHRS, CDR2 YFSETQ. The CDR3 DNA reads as TGCGCCAGCAGGTCTTTCCCGGGACAGGGCATTTACAATGAGCAGTTCTTC. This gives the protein CASRSFPGQGIYNEQFF.

CDR3 nucleotides: TGTGCCAGCAGTGAATATATGGGGACAGAGAATGAGCAGTTCTTC. Encoded protein: CASSEYMGTENEQFF. The rearrangement links TRBV25-1 to TRBJ2-1, with 7 bases aligning to TRBD1. The CDR3 covers 15 residues. Germline lookup yields CDR1 MGHDK and CDR2 SYGVNS. The ends lost 0 bases at V and 7 bases at J; junction bases unmatched: 6. The full variable domain, with the rest looked up from reference TRBV25-1 and TRBJ2-1, is EADIYQTPRYLVIGTGKKITLECSQTMGHDKMYWYQQDPGMELHLIHYSYGVNSTEKGDLSSESTVSRIRTEHFPLTLESARPSHTSQYLCASSEYMGTENEQFFGPGTRLTVL.

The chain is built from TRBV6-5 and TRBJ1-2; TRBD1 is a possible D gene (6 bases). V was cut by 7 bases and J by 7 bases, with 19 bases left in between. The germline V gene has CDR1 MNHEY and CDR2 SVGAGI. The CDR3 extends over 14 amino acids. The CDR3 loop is CASIRAPGETGYTF. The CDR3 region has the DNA TGTGCCAGCATCCGAGCGCCAGGGGAGACTGGCTACACCTTC.

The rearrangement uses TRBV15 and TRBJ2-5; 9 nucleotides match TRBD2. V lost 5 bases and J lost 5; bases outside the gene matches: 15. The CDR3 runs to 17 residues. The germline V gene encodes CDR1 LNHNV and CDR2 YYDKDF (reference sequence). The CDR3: CATSPAGRGGFQETQYF. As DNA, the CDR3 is TGTGCCACCAGCCCCGCCGGGCGGGGGGGCTTTCAGGAGACCCAGTACTTC. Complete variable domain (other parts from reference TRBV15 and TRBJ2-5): DAMVIQNPRYQVTQFGKPVTLSCSQTLNHNVMYWYQQKSSQAPKLLFHYYDKDFNNEADTPDNFQSRRPNTSFCFLDIRSPGLGDTAMYLCATSPAGRGGFQETQYFGPGTRLLVL.

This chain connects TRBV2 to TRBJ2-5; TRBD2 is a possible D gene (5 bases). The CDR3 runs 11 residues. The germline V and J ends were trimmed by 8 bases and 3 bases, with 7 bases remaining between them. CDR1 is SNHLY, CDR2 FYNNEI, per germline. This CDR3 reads CASRTEETQYF. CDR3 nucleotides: TGTGCCAGCCGGACTGAAGAGACCCAGTACTTC.

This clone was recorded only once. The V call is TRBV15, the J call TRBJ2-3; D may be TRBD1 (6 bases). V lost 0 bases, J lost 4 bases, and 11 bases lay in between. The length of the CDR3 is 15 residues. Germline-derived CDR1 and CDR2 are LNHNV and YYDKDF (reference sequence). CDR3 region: CATSREQGSPDTQYF. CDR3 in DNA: TGTGCCACCAGCAGAGAGCAGGGGTCCCCAGATACGCAGTATTTT.